The 4 T cell receptor beta chains presented below share a single source sample, sequenced in a study of T cells after yellow fever vaccination (dated by TCRdb to the late 2010s). Receptors were amplified or captured by 5' RACE. Sequencing relied on an Illumina NovaSeq 6000. In TCRdb, the public reads were trimmed at Q25 with fastp and aligned with MiXCR, with productive beta chains retained. Rows are unified per CDR3 protein, each entry keeping the most common DNA and genes. The sample has approximately 160,000 distinct CDR3 sequences on record, 9.3% of them singletons. Of the sample, 35% to 40% is held by the ten largest clones. The sample's treatment or condition label is to be understood as: live attenuated yellow fever vaccine strain. Material: CD8+ T cells sorted from PBMCs, obtained 45 days after the yellow fever booster vaccination. These receptors all come from a man aged 18-30 years who received the YFV17D yellow fever vaccine.

The chain is built from TRBV12-3 or TRBV12-4 and TRBJ1-1; D gene unclear. The CDR3 extends over 12 amino acids. Trimming cost V 6 bases and J 1 base, with 6 bases left between them. DNA for the CDR3: TGTGCCAGCAGAGACCCGAACACTGAAGCTTTCTTT. This translates into CASRDPNTEAFF.

This clonotype came up a few times. This chain connects TRBV19 to TRBJ1-1, with a weak D call TRBD1 (5 bases). V was trimmed by 0 bases and J by 3 bases, leaving 14 bases between them. Germline lookup yields CDR1 LNHDA and CDR2 SQIVND (reference sequence). The CDR3 is 16 residues long. The CDR3 sequence is CASSIDRQGGDTEAFF. Here the CDR3 DNA reads TGTGCCAGTAGTATAGATCGTCAGGGAGGGGACACTGAAGCTTTCTTT.

This clonotype turned up a few times. The V gene is TRBV5-4, the J gene TRBJ2-3; 8 bases are shared with TRBD2. Germline CDR1 and CDR2: SGHNT and YYREEE (reference sequence). This CDR3 region has 13 residues. V dropped 9 bases and J dropped 2; count of bases not matched to a gene: 5. CDR3 nucleotides: TGTGCCATCCTGCGGGGGGCCACAGATACGCAGTATTTT. Protein product: CAILRGATDTQYF.

V usage is TRBV7-9 and J usage is TRBJ2-2; TRBD2 matches at 11 bases. CDR1 and CDR2 from the germline V gene are SEHNR and FQNEAQ (reference sequence). The CDR3 spans 17 residues. V gave up 5 bases and J gave up 4 bases; unmatched junction bases: 9. The CDR3, as DNA: TGTGCCAGCAGCATAACTAGCGGGGGCCCCTTCACCGGGGAGCTGTTTTTT. Translating it yields CASSITSGGPFTGELFF.